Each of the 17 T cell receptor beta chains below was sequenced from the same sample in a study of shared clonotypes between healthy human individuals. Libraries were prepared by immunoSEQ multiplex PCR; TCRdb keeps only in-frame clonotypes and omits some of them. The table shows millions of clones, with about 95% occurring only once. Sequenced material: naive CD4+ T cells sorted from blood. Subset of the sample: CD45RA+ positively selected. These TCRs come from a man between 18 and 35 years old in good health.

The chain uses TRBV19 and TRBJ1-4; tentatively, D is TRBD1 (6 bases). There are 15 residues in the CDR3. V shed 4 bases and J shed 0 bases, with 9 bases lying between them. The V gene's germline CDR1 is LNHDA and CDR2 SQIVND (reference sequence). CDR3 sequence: CASSTDSATNEKLFF. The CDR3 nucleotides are TGTGCCAGTAGTACGGACAGCGCAACTAATGAAAAACTGTTTTTT.

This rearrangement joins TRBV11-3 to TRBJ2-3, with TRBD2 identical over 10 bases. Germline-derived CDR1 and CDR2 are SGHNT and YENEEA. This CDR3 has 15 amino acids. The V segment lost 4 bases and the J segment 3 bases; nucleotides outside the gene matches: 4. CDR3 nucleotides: TGTGCCAGCAGCTCAGCGGGGGGGCAAACAGATACGCAGTATTTT. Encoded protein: CASSSAGGQTDTQYF.

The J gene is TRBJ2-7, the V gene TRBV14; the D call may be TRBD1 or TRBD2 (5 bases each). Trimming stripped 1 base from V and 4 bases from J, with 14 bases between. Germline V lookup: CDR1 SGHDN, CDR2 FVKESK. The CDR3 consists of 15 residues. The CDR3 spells CASSQVEGFTYEQYF. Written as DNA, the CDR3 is TGTGCCAGCAGCCAAGTTGAGGGGTTCACGTACGAGCAGTACTTC.

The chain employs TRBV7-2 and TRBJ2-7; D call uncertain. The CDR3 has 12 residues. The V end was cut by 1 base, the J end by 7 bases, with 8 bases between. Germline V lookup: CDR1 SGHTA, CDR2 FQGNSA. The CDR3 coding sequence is TGTGCCAGCAGCTTAGACTTGGGGGAGCAGTACTTC. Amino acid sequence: CASSLDLGEQYF.

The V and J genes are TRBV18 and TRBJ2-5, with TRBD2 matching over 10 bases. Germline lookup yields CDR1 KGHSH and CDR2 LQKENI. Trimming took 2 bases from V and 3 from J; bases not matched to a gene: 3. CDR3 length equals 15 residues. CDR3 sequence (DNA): TGTGCCAGCTCACCAGCCCTAGCGGGGGAAGAGACCCAGTACTTC. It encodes CASSPALAGEETQYF.

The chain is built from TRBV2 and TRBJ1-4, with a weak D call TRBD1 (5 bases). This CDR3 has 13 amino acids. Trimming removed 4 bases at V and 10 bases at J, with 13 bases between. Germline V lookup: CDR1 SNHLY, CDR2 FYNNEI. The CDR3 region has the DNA TGTGCCAGCAGTGGGGGGAGGGAAAGAAAACTGTTTTTT. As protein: CASSGGRERKLFF.

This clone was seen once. Here the CDR3 DNA reads TGTGCCAGCAGCGTAGGGTCGCGGGGGGGCCCTAACGAGCAGTACTTC. It specifies CASSVGSRGGPNEQYF. The chain recombines TRBV9 with TRBJ2-7; 9 nucleotides align to TRBD2. Unmatched junction bases numbered 9, after V lost 0 bases and J lost 5 bases. The CDR3 runs 16 residues. Germline values: CDR1 SGDLS, CDR2 YYNGEE. Full variable domain (outside the CDR3, taken from reference TRBV9 and TRBJ2-7): DSGVTQTPKHLITATGQRVTLRCSPRSGDLSVYWYQQSLDQGLQFLIQYYNGEERAKGNILERFSAQQFPDLHSELNLSSLELGDSALYFCASSVGSRGGPNEQYFGPGTRLTVT.

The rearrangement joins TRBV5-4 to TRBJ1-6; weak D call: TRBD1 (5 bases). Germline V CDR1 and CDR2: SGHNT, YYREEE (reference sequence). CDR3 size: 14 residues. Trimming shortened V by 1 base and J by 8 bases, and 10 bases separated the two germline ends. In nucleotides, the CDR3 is TGTGCCAGCAGCTTGACAGGTCGGGATTCACCCCTCCACTTT. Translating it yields CASSLTGRDSPLHF.

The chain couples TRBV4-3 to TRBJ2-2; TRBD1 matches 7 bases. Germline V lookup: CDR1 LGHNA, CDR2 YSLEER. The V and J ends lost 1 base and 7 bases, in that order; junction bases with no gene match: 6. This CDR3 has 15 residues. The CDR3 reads CASSQGDRVVGELFF. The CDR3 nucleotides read TGCGCCAGCAGCCAAGGAGACAGGGTAGTCGGGGAGCTGTTTTTT.

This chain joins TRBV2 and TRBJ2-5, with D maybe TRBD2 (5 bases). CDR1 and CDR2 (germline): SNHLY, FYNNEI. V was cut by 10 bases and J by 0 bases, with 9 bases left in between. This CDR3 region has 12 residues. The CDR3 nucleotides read TGTGCCACTGAGGGTTACCAAGAGACCCAGTACTTC. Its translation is CATEGYQETQYF.

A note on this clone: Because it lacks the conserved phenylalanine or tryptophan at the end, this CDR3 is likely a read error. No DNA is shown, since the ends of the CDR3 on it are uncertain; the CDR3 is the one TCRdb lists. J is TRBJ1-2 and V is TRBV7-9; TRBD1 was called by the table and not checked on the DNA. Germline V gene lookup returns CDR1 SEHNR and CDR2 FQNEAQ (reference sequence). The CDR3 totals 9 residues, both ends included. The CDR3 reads CASNPGQGL.

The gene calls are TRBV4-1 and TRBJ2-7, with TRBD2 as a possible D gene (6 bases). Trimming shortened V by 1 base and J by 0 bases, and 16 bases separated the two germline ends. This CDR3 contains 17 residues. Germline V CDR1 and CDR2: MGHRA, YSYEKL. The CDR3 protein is CASSQVQAGPSSYEQYF. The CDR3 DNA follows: TGCGCCAGCAGCCAAGTTCAGGCGGGACCTAGCTCCTACGAGCAGTACTTC.

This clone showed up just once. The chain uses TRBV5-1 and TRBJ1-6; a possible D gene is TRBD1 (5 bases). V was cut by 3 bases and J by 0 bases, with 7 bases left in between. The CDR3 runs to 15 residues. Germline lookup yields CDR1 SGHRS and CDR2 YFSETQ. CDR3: CASSWDDSYNSPLHF. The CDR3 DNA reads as TGCGCCAGCAGCTGGGACGACTCCTATAATTCACCCCTCCACTTT.

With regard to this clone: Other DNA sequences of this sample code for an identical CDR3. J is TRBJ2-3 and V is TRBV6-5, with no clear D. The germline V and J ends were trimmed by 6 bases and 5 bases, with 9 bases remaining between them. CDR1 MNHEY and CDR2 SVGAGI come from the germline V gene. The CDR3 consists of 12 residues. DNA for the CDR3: TGTGCCAGCAGCCGTGGCGGAGATACGCAGTATTTT. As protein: CASSRGGDTQYF.

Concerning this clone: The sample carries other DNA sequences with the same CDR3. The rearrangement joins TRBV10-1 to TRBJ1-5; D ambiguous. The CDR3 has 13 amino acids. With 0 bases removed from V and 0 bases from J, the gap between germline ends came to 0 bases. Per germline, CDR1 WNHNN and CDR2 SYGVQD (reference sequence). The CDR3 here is CASSESSNQPQHF. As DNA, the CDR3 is TGCGCCAGCAGTGAGTCTAGCAATCAGCCCCAGCATTTT.

The CDR3 DNA follows: TGTGCCAGCAGCTTAGATTGGCAAGAGACCCAGTACTTC. This encodes CASSLDWQETQYF. V and J are TRBV7-3 and TRBJ2-5; D is ambiguous. CDR1 is SGHTA, CDR2 FQGTGA, per germline. The CDR3 runs 13 residues. Trimming removed 2 bases at V and 2 bases at J, with 6 bases between.

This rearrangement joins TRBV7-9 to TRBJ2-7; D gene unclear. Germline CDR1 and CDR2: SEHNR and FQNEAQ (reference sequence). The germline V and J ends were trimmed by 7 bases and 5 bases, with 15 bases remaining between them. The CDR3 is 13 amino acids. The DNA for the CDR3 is TGTGCCAGCAAGAAGGGATACTCGGACGAGCAGTACTTC. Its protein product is CASKKGYSDEQYF.